This T cell receptor beta chain comes out of a study of shared clonotypes between healthy human individuals. Losses at the gene ends were 0 bases for V and 8 bases for J; bases not matched to a gene: 8. Germline-derived CDR1 and CDR2 are MRHNA and SNTAGT. This CDR3 has 17 amino acids. Naive-designated CD8 cells lacked CD45RO, were positively enriched for CCR7, and omitted terminally differentiated effector memory CD45RA+ cells. Using immunoSEQ multiplex PCR, the repertoire was profiled, and TCRdb retains in-frame clones only, with some absent. This table holds 760,000 or so clones, around 96% found once.

The receptor was derived from a man younger than 40 in good health. The sample consisted of naive CD8+ T cells sorted from blood. The chain has TRBV6-4 and TRBJ2-1, with 12 bases lining up with TRBD2. CDR3 in amino acids: CASSDSRLAGDNDEQFF. The DNA of the CDR3 is TGTGCCAGCAGTGACTCCCGACTAGCGGGAGATAATGATGAGCAGTTCTTC.